The rows below give T cell receptor beta chains drawn from one sample of a study of blood T cell repertoires in COVID-19. Profiling relied on immunoSEQ multiplex PCR, and the TCRdb table lists in-frame clones only, not all of them. The sample has around 250,000 clones, around 78% seen once; the top ten hold about 4.5%. The sequenced sample consisted of peripheral blood. The source of these receptors is a man aged 60 to 69 who had recovered from COVID-19. The CDR3 runs from the conserved cysteine through the conserved F or W. D genes are given only for firm matches. For some rows the clone size is stated as once, few or many, or as a class when expanded; others skip it.

size | J | D | V | CDR3 | DNA
few | TRBJ1-2 | TRBD1 | TRBV10-1 | CASSATGVEGYTF | TGCGCCAGCAGTGCGACAGGGGTGGAAGGCTACACCTTC
- | TRBJ2-3 | TRBD1 | TRBV19 | CASSIRGQDSYVDTQYF | TGTGCCAGTAGTATCCGGGGACAGGACAGCTATGTAGATACGCAGTATTTT
- | TRBJ2-1 | TRBD2 | TRBV7-7 | CASSIGRSSYNEQFF | TGTGCCAGCAGTATCGGGAGGTCCTCCTACAATGAGCAGTTCTTC
- | TRBJ2-5 | - | TRBV9 | CASTPSPSRQETQYF | TGTGCCAGCACCCCATCCCCTTCTAGGCAAGAGACCCAGTACTTC
- | TRBJ2-7 | - | TRBV30 | CAWRLGIEQYF | TGTGCCTGGCGACTAGGCATCGAGCAGTACTTC
- | TRBJ1-5 | - | TRBV2 | CASAASGAWPQHF | TGTGCCTCAGCAGCGTCAGGGGCATGGCCCCAGCATTTT
- | TRBJ2-2 | TRBD1 | TRBV4-1 | CASSLTPGQGAIGELFF | TGCGCCAGCAGCCTGACTCCGGGACAGGGGGCGATCGGGGAGCTGTTTTTT
- | TRBJ1-1 | - | TRBV28 | CASSRQINTEAFF | TGTGCCAGCAGCAGACAGATAAACACTGAAGCTTTCTTT
- | TRBJ2-5 | - | TRBV18 | CASSRGETQYF | TGTGCCAGCTCGCGGGGAGAGACCCAGTACTTC
- | TRBJ1-5 | TRBD1 | TRBV19 | CASRKRQGHQPQHF | TGTGCCAGTAGGAAGAGACAGGGTCATCAGCCCCAGCATTTT
- | TRBJ2-3 | TRBD1 | TRBV27 | CASSLSSWGTGVITDTQYF | TGTGCCAGCAGTTTATCGAGTTGGGGGACAGGGGTTATTACAGATACGCAGTATTTT
few | TRBJ2-3 | - | TRBV2 | CASTSDSVDTQYF | TGTGCCAGCACCTCGGACAGTGTGGATACGCAGTATTTT
- | TRBJ2-1 | TRBD2 | TRBV4-1 | CASSQTGTSGNEQFF | TGCGCCAGCAGCCAAACCGGGACTAGCGGGAATGAGCAGTTCTTC
- | TRBJ2-5 | TRBD2 | TRBV4-2 | CASSQERTSGQETQYF | TGTGCCAGCAGCCAAGAAAGAACTAGCGGCCAAGAGACCCAGTACTTC
- | TRBJ2-5 | TRBD1 | TRBV7-3 | CASSLGTGAVAAQYF | TGTGCCAGCAGCTTGGGGACAGGGGCGGTGGCGGCCCAGTACTTC
once | TRBJ2-3 | - | TRBV6-5 | CASNLGAPGTDTQYF | TGTGCCAGCAATCTGGGGGCCCCTGGCACAGATACGCAGTATTTT
- | TRBJ2-1 | TRBD2 | TRBV19 | CASSTRPGLAGEDEQFF | TGTGCCAGTAGTACGAGACCGGGACTAGCGGGAGAGGATGAGCAGTTCTTC
- | TRBJ1-2 | - | TRBV2 | CASITRVNYGYTF | TGTGCCAGCATTACGAGGGTTAACTATGGCTACACCTTC
- | TRBJ2-3 | TRBD2 | TRBV3-1/TRBV3-2 | CACQRGGGRQYF | TGTGCCTGCCAGCGCGGCGGGGGAAGGCAGTATTTT
- | TRBJ2-5 | - | TRBV28 | CASSLVDRQETQYF | TGTGCCAGCAGTTTGGTCGACAGGCAAGAGACCCAGTACTTC
- | TRBJ2-5 | TRBD1 | TRBV7-9 | CASSSQGVGTQYF | TGTGCCAGCAGCTCACAGGGGGTGGGGACCCAGTACTTC
- | TRBJ1-5 | TRBD1 | TRBV5-1 | CASSLGAGGTHQPQHF | TGCGCCAGCAGCTTGGGCGCAGGGGGTACACATCAGCCCCAGCATTTT
- | TRBJ2-7 | TRBD2 | TRBV19 | CASSIRSSGQYEQYF | TGTGCCAGTAGTATTCGGTCTAGCGGGCAATACGAGCAGTACTTC
- | TRBJ2-2 | TRBD2 | TRBV4-2 | CASSQASSGRANTGELFF | TGTGCCAGCAGCCAAGCCTCTAGCGGGAGGGCGAACACCGGGGAGCTGTTTTTT
- | TRBJ2-2 | TRBD1 | TRBV7-9 | CASSRTGDNTGELFF | TGTGCCAGCAGCAGGACAGGGGACAACACCGGGGAGCTGTTTTTT
once | TRBJ2-1 | TRBD2 | TRBV7-9 | CASSPSTSGGAQGYNEQFF | TGTGCCAGCAGCCCGTCGACTAGCGGGGGGGCTCAGGGCTACAATGAGCAGTTCTTC
- | TRBJ1-5 | - | TRBV4-2 | CASSQGSSNQPQHF | TGTGCCAGCAGCCAAGGAAGCAGCAATCAGCCCCAGCATTTT
- | TRBJ1-5 | TRBD1 | TRBV7-2 | CASSLGQGNQPQHF | TGTGCCAGCAGCTTGGGACAGGGAAATCAGCCCCAGCATTTT
- | TRBJ2-3 | - | TRBV5-1 | CASSPGLKSTDTQYF | TGCGCCAGCAGCCCCGGACTAAAGAGCACAGATACGCAGTATTTT
- | TRBJ1-1 | TRBD1 | TRBV16 | CASSPRRTGVTEAFF | TGTGCCAGCAGCCCCCGGAGGACAGGGGTTACTGAAGCTTTCTTT
- | TRBJ1-1 | TRBD1 | TRBV5-1 | CASSPRGDRVSGTEAFF | TGCGCCAGCAGCCCCCGAGGGGACAGGGTGTCAGGCACTGAAGCTTTCTTT
- | TRBJ2-3 | - | TRBV5-1 | CASSWDLTRGGPDTQYF | TGCGCCAGCAGCTGGGACCTGACTAGAGGCGGCCCAGATACGCAGTATTTT
- | TRBJ2-1 | TRBD2 | TRBV2 | CASSEWTSGPYNEQFF | TGTGCCAGCAGTGAATGGACTAGCGGCCCCTACAATGAGCAGTTCTTC
- | TRBJ2-7 | - | TRBV5-3 | CARSPRALEQYF | TGTGCCAGAAGCCCTCGCGCCCTCGAGCAGTACTTC
- | TRBJ2-3 | TRBD1 | TRBV28 | CASSSGQGRTDTQYF | TGTGCCAGCAGCTCCGGACAGGGCCGCACAGATACGCAGTATTTT
- | TRBJ1-6 | TRBD1 | TRBV7-2 | CASSRQGGDNSPLHF | TGTGCCAGCAGCCGGCAGGGGGGCGATAATTCACCCCTCCACTTT
once | TRBJ1-6 | TRBD1 | TRBV12-3/TRBV12-4 | CASSKQGVTPLHF | TGTGCCAGCAGTAAACAGGGGGTCACACCCCTCCACTTT
few | TRBJ2-7 | TRBD2 | TRBV4-1 | CASSPTSDLGREQYF | TGCGCCAGCAGCCCGACTAGCGATTTAGGAAGAGAGCAGTACTTC
- | TRBJ2-3 | TRBD2 | TRBV7-7 | CASSQGGTTPTDTQYF | TGTGCCAGCAGCCAGGGTGGGACTACCCCGACGGATACGCAGTATTTT
- | TRBJ1-2 | TRBD1 | TRBV28 | CASRQTGGGGYTF | TGTGCCAGCAGACAGACAGGGGGCGGTGGCTACACCTTC
- | TRBJ2-3 | - | TRBV7-3 | CASSFSSGGTDTQYF | TGTGCCAGCAGCTTTTCCTCAGGGGGCACAGATACGCAGTATTTT
- | TRBJ1-5 | TRBD1 | TRBV19 | CASSSGQRNNQPQHF | TGTGCCAGTAGCTCGGGACAGAGAAACAATCAGCCCCAGCATTTT
- | TRBJ1-1 | - | TRBV7-2 | CASSSSGVTEAFF | TGTGCCAGCAGCTCCTCAGGGGTCACTGAAGCTTTCTTT
- | TRBJ1-2 | - | TRBV21-1 | CASSNRDRGRLHYGYTF | TGTGCCAGCAGCAACCGGGACAGGGGGCGCCTTCACTATGGCTACACCTTC